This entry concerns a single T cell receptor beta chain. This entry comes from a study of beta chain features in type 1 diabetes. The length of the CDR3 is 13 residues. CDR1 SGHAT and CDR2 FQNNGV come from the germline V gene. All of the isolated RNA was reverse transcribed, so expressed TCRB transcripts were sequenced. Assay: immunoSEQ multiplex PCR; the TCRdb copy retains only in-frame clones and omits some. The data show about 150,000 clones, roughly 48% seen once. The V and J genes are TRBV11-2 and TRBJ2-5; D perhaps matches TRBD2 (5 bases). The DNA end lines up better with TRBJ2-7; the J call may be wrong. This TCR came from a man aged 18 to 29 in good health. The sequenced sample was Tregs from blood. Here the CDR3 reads CASSTRGRHEQYF. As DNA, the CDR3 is TGTGCCAGCAGCACCCGGGGAAGGCACGAGCAGTACTTC.